These 20 T cell receptor beta chains share one sample of origin, sequenced in a study of neoadjuvant anti-PD-1 for oral cavity cancer (dated by TCRdb to the early 2020s). The time point label, as the study defines it: before neoadjuvant nivolumab. Receptor amplification or capture employed the immunoSEQ multiplex PCR assay. Held by TCRdb, this immuneACCESS table contains in-frame sequences only and omits some clones. Under half of the omission traces to an unresolved V gene where checked; the cause of the rest is unknown. The sample yields under 14,000 clones; 52% were counted once. The ten top clones hold around a quarter of the sample. The sequences come from tumor tissue, collected before nivolumab (anti-PD-1) treatment. These receptors originate from a person aged 35 to 85 with oral cavity squamous cell carcinoma.

This clone was seen more than once but under ten times. The genes are TRBV6-1 and TRBJ1-1; the D is unclear. Trimming removed 5 bases from V and 7 bases from J, with 14 bases in between. Looked up from germline, CDR1 is MNHNS and CDR2 is SASEGT. The CDR3 is 13 residues long. DNA of the CDR3: TGTGCCAGCAGTCGTAGGGAGGTGGATGAAGCTTTCTTT. This gives the protein CASSRREVDEAFF.

This chain joins TRBV7-2 and TRBJ1-6; a weak D match, TRBD1 (6 bases). V dropped 2 bases and J dropped 7 bases, with 9 bases sitting between them. Germline loops: CDR1 SGHTA, CDR2 FQGNSA. The CDR3 runs to 14 residues. The CDR3 DNA is TGTGCCAGCAGCTTACGGGGGGCCAATTCACCCCTCCACTTT. Its translation is CASSLRGANSPLHF.

This clone was counted between two and nine times. The gene calls are TRBV15 and TRBJ2-2; D unclear. This CDR3 comprises 17 residues. V was pared by 0 bases and J by 0 bases, with 11 bases between. Germline V lookup: CDR1 LNHNV, CDR2 YYDKDF (reference sequence). The CDR3 DNA follows: TGTGCCACCAGCAGAGATCGGAACACCGCGAACACCGGGGAGCTGTTTTTT. Translated: CATSRDRNTANTGELFF.

The chain joins TRBV4-3 to TRBJ1-2, with a tentative D call TRBD1 (5 bases). The CDR3 contains 17 residues. The V and J ends lost 3 bases and 3 bases respectively, with 20 bases between them. Looked up from germline, CDR1 is LGHNA and CDR2 is YSLEER. CDR3 sequence (DNA): TGCGCCAGCAGCCAGCAAGCGGGTCCCGGCAGGGACTATGGCTACACCTTC. Its translation: CASSQQAGPGRDYGYTF.

This clone turned up a few times. The gene calls are TRBV29-1 and TRBJ1-2, with 9 nucleotides matching TRBD1. From germline, CDR1 is SQVTM and CDR2 ANQGSEA. V gave up 0 bases and J gave up 4 bases; unmatched junction bases: 6. The CDR3 covers 15 residues. DNA of the CDR3: TGCAGCGTTGAAGATCTGGGACAGGGTGGCTATGGCTACACCTTC. Protein sequence: CSVEDLGQGGYGYTF.

The chain has TRBV4-1 and TRBJ1-2; D gene unclear. With 1 base removed from V and 0 bases from J, the gap between germline ends came to 12 bases. Germline CDR1 is MGHRA and CDR2 is YSYEKL. The CDR3 runs to 16 residues. This CDR3 reads CASSQGVGISNYGYTF. CDR3 sequence (DNA): TGCGCCAGCAGCCAAGGTGTGGGGATATCTAACTATGGCTACACCTTC.

V gene TRBV5-1 combines with J gene TRBJ2-3, with 7 bases fitting TRBD2. Germline V gives CDR1 SGHRS, CDR2 YFSETQ. J gave up 6 bases and V 0 bases, and 16 bases lay outside the gene matches. This CDR3 has 18 residues. CDR3: CASSLGVHTSAIGDTQYF. CDR3 nucleotide sequence: TGCGCCAGCAGCTTGGGTGTTCATACTAGCGCTATAGGGGATACGCAGTATTTT. Full variable domain (rest looked up from reference TRBV5-1 and TRBJ2-3): KAGVTQTPRYLIKTRGQQVTLSCSPISGHRSVSWYQQTPGQGLQFLFEYFSETQRNKGNFPGRFSGRQFSNSRSEMNVSTLELGDSALYLCASSLGVHTSAIGDTQYFGPGTRLTVL.

The J gene is TRBJ1-5, the V gene TRBV6-1; D call uncertain. CDR3 length equals 14 residues. The germline CDR1 and CDR2 sequences are MNHNS and SASEGT. V was trimmed by 2 bases and J by 3 bases, leaving 8 bases between them. The CDR3 DNA reads as TGTGCCAGCAGTGAATTATGGGACAATCAGCCCCAGCATTTT. This sequence encodes CASSELWDNQPQHF.

This chain connects TRBV2 to TRBJ1-4; 8 bases map to TRBD1. CDR3 length equals 15 residues. V lost 3 bases, J lost 5 bases, and 5 bases stayed unmatched. Looked up from germline, CDR1 is SNHLY and CDR2 is FYNNEI. The CDR3 DNA is TGTGCCAGCAGTGAGGCCGGGACAGGAAATGAAAAACTGTTTTTT. Translation gives CASSEAGTGNEKLFF.

V is TRBV5-1 and J is TRBJ2-7; 11 bases line up with TRBD1. CDR1 and CDR2 (germline): SGHRS, YFSETQ. J gave up 6 bases and V 0 bases, and 8 bases lay outside the gene matches. This CDR3 region has 16 residues. CDR3 DNA sequence: TGCGCCAGCAGCTTGGCCCCGACCGGGACAGGGGGCGAGCAGTACTTC. This encodes CASSLAPTGTGGEQYF.

The rearrangement links TRBV6-5 to TRBJ1-5; D gene unclear. Germline values: CDR1 MNHEY, CDR2 SVGAGI. V gave up 5 bases and J gave up 6 bases, with 14 bases separating them. The length of the CDR3 is 14 residues. The DNA of the CDR3 is TGTGCCAGCAGTCGAGGCGTGGGGTCTCAGCCCCAGCATTTT. Translated: CASSRGVGSQPQHF.

The chain combines TRBV9 with TRBJ1-1; D is ambiguous. This CDR3 has 13 amino acids. Between the trimmed V and J ends, which lost 0 bases and 1 base, there was a span of 4 bases. From germline, CDR1 is SGDLS and CDR2 YYNGEE. CDR3 protein: CASSVGKNTEAFF. The CDR3 nucleotides are TGTGCCAGCAGCGTAGGAAAGAACACTGAAGCTTTCTTT.

The chain employs TRBV7-2 and TRBJ2-2, with D perhaps TRBD1 or TRBD2 (6 bases each). The CDR3 runs 16 residues. CDR1 SGHTA and CDR2 FQGNSA come from the germline V gene. V was cut by 4 bases and J by 4 bases, with 16 bases left in between. The CDR3 reads CASSSFGGAGTGELFF. The CDR3 DNA reads as TGTGCCAGCAGCTCTTTCGGGGGCGCGGGCACCGGGGAGCTGTTTTTT.

This clone was seen just once. CDR3: CASSPGGFSYNEQFF. The DNA of the CDR3 is TGTGCCAGCAGTCCAGGGGGGTTCTCCTACAATGAGCAGTTCTTC. The gene calls are TRBV5-4 and TRBJ2-1; D may be TRBD1 (7 bases). V dropped 5 bases and J dropped 0 bases, with 12 bases sitting between them. Germline V gene sequence: CDR1 SGHNT, CDR2 YYREEE (reference sequence). This CDR3 comprises 15 residues.

This clone was observed a few times. This chain uses TRBV28 with TRBJ2-4, with 9 bases fitting TRBD1. Germline trimming cut 6 bases from V and 0 bases from J; bases unmatched to any gene: 0. In germline, CDR1 is MDHEN, CDR2 SYDVKM. There are 14 residues in the CDR3. CDR3 in DNA: TGTGCCAGCAGGGACAGGGGAGCCAAAAACATTCAGTACTTC. Protein: CASRDRGAKNIQYF.

The J gene is TRBJ2-1, the V gene TRBV11-2; tentatively, D is TRBD2 (5 bases). The CDR3 has 11 residues. Germline CDR1 SGHAT, CDR2 FQNNGV. The germline V and J ends were trimmed by 4 bases and 9 bases, with 7 bases remaining between them. The CDR3 DNA reads as TGTGCCAGCAGCTCTGCGGGTGAGCAGTTCTTC. Translating gives CASSSAGEQFF.

This chain uses TRBV19 with TRBJ1-5; D may be TRBD1 (5 bases). Deletions cut 7 bases from V and 4 bases from J, with 17 bases between. Looked up from germline, CDR1 is LNHDA and CDR2 is SQIVND (reference sequence). The CDR3 is made up of 15 amino acids. The CDR3 is CASMEGLGENQPQHF. DNA of the CDR3: TGTGCCAGTATGGAGGGTTTGGGGGAAAATCAGCCCCAGCATTTT.

This rearrangement joins TRBV18 to TRBJ2-7, with 8 bases aligning to TRBD1. CDR3 size: 15 residues. Germline loops: CDR1 KGHSH, CDR2 LQKENI. Germline trimming cut 0 bases from V and 7 bases from J; bases unmatched to any gene: 8. DNA for the CDR3: TGTGCCAGCTCACCACCGACAGGGGACCCACCTGAGCAGTACTTC. Amino acids: CASSPPTGDPPEQYF.

This clone appeared a few times. This chain links TRBV7-9 with TRBJ2-7, with a possible D match to TRBD2 (5 bases). The CDR3 spans 13 residues. With 5 bases removed from V and 7 bases from J, the gap between germline ends came to 15 bases. Germline values: CDR1 SEHNR, CDR2 FQNEAQ (reference sequence). The CDR3 bases are TGTGCCAGCAGCCCCGCGCTCGGAGGTGAGCAGTACTTC. The encoded protein is CASSPALGGEQYF.

This chain connects TRBV7-2 to TRBJ2-5; weak D call: TRBD2 (6 bases). This CDR3 is 13 amino acids long. V lost 9 bases, J lost 0 bases, and 11 bases lay in between. CDR1 and CDR2 from the germline V gene are SGHTA and FQGNSA. The DNA for the CDR3 is TGTGCCAGTCGGGAGCGATACCAAGAGACCCAGTACTTC. Protein: CASRERYQETQYF.